The 30 T cell receptor beta chains below come from one sample, sequenced in a study of beta chain features in type 1 diabetes. The isolated RNA, all of it, was reverse transcribed, so expressed TCRB transcripts were what got sequenced. Clones were read by immunoSEQ multiplex PCR, and TCRdb kept only the in-frame ones, dropping some. The table lists some 200,000 clones, 11% of them singletons. Material: central memory CD4+ T cells from blood. The receptors shown here come from a man younger than 35 in good health.

V is TRBV4-2 and J is TRBJ2-4; D is possibly TRBD2 (6 bases). V was shortened by 1 base and J by 0 bases, with 7 bases between the two germline ends. The germline CDR1 and CDR2 sequences are LGHNA and YNFKEQ. This CDR3 is 15 amino acids long. This chain's CDR3 is CASSQGGLAKNIQYF. Written as DNA, the CDR3 is TGTGCCAGCAGCCAAGGGGGACTAGCCAAAAACATTCAGTACTTC.

The J gene is TRBJ1-2, the V gene TRBV5-1; D gene ambiguous. The CDR3 has 13 amino acids. V dropped 0 bases and J dropped 8 bases, with 11 bases sitting between them. Germline CDR1 SGHRS, CDR2 YFSETQ. The CDR3, as DNA: TGCGCCAGCAGCTTGGGGACTGGTCGGGGCTACACCTTC. Translating it yields CASSLGTGRGYTF.

The CDR3, as DNA: TGTGCCAGCAGCTTCCAGCGGGGGGCCAATGAGCAGTTCTTC. It specifies CASSFQRGANEQFF. The chain links TRBV7-9 to TRBJ2-1, with TRBD2 matching over 9 bases. V dropped 3 bases and J dropped 6; count of bases not matched to a gene: 3. Germline values: CDR1 SEHNR, CDR2 FQNEAQ (reference sequence). The CDR3 sequence is 14 residues long.

The chain uses TRBV11-2 and TRBJ1-5, with TRBD1 matching over 7 bases. Germline loops: CDR1 SGHAT, CDR2 FQNNGV. There are 14 residues in the CDR3. J gave up 3 bases and V 2 bases, and 1 base lay outside the gene matches. The CDR3 here is CASSLTGANQPQHF. CDR3 sequence (DNA): TGTGCCAGCAGCTTAACAGGGGCCAATCAGCCCCAGCATTTT.

The chain joins TRBV28 to TRBJ1-5; D call uncertain. Germline loops: CDR1 MDHEN, CDR2 SYDVKM. This CDR3 region has 12 residues. V was pared by 4 bases and J by 10 bases, with 11 bases between. The CDR3 spells CASSSNLDPQHF. The CDR3 DNA reads as TGTGCCAGCAGTTCCAATTTGGACCCCCAGCATTTT.

This clone has a count of ten or more. CDR3 coding DNA: TGTGCCAGCAGCCTGGGAGCAAATTACCGGGATACGCAGTATTTT. Amino acids: CASSLGANYRDTQYF. V is TRBV5-4 and J is TRBJ2-3; D perhaps matches TRBD2 (5 bases). Between the trimmed V and J ends, which lost 4 bases and 6 bases, there was a span of 18 bases. This CDR3 is 15 amino acids long. Germline lookup yields CDR1 SGHNT and CDR2 YYREEE (reference sequence). The whole variable domain, remainder taken from reference TRBV5-4 and TRBJ2-3, is ETGVTQSPTHLIKTRGQQVTLRCSSQSGHNTVSWYQQALGQGPQFIFQYYREEENGRGNFPPRFSGLQFPNYSSELNVNALELDDSALYLCASSLGANYRDTQYFGPGTRLTVL.

The V gene is TRBV7-6, the J gene TRBJ2-5, with D unresolved. The V end was cut by 0 bases, the J end by 1 base, with 15 bases between. The CDR3 contains 17 residues. Germline V CDR1 and CDR2: SGHVS, FNYEAQ. The CDR3 nucleotides are TGTGCCAGCAGCTTAGCGGTCGACGCTCGGGCCCAAGAGACCCAGTACTTC. It encodes CASSLAVDARAQETQYF.

This clone was recorded only once. The chain combines TRBV4-2 with TRBJ2-1; no clear D. The germline gives CDR1 LGHNA, CDR2 YNFKEQ. This CDR3 is built from 15 residues. Trimming pared 4 bases from V and 4 bases from J, leaving 14 bases between. The chain's CDR3 is CASSLGPTEYNEQFF. The CDR3, as DNA: TGTGCCAGCAGCCTAGGCCCGACCGAATACAATGAGCAGTTCTTC.

As concerns this clone: Since a much larger clone is just one base distant, this may be a read error. The chain links TRBV28 to TRBJ2-7; 8 bases fit TRBD1. The CDR3 runs 16 residues. The germline gives CDR1 MDHEN, CDR2 SYDVKM. CDR3 loop: CVSSTRTGQSSYEQYF. CDR3 in DNA: TGTGTCAGCAGTACTAGGACAGGGCAGAGCTCCTACGAGCAGTACTTC.

The J gene is TRBJ2-1, the V gene TRBV7-2; D is undetermined. Per the germline V gene, CDR1 is SGHTA and CDR2 is FQGNSA. The CDR3 has 14 residues. Deletions cut 2 bases from V and 8 bases from J, with 13 bases between. The CDR3, as DNA: TGTGCCAGCAGCTTATACCGGATCATCCATGAGCAGTTCTTC. This sequence encodes CASSLYRIIHEQFF. Complete variable domain (other parts from reference TRBV7-2 and TRBJ2-1): GAGVSQSPSNKVTEKGKDVELRCDPISGHTALYWYRQSLGQGLEFLIYFQGNSAPDKSGLPSDRFSAERTGGSVSTLTIQRTQQEDSAVYLCASSLYRIIHEQFFGPGTRLTVL.

The chain employs TRBV28 and TRBJ2-4; D gene ambiguous. Germline loops: CDR1 MDHEN, CDR2 SYDVKM. The CDR3 runs 13 residues. Trimming pared 8 bases from V and 9 bases from J, leaving 17 bases between. The CDR3 nucleotides are TGTGCCAGCTCGGGCCCGAGCTTCGCCATTCAGTACTTC. Its translation is CASSGPSFAIQYF.

The gene calls are TRBV27 and TRBJ1-2; D unclear. This CDR3 has 15 residues. Germline CDR1 is MNHEY and CDR2 is SMNVEV (reference sequence). The V gene lost 7 bases and the J gene lost 8 bases, with 23 bases spanning the gap. The CDR3 protein is CASTSSFQGILGYTF. CDR3 bases: TGTGCCAGCACCTCTTCTTTCCAAGGGATCCTAGGCTACACCTTC.

This clone has just a few counts. The V and J genes are TRBV5-1 and TRBJ2-1; D remains unclear. Germline V gives CDR1 SGHRS, CDR2 YFSETQ. This CDR3 region has 16 residues. Trimming removed 0 bases at V and 0 bases at J, with 10 bases between. The chain's CDR3 is CASSLVAASSYNEQFF. DNA of the CDR3: TGCGCCAGCAGCTTGGTGGCAGCGAGCTCCTACAATGAGCAGTTCTTC. The full variable domain, completed using reference TRBV5-1 and TRBJ2-1, is KAGVTQTPRYLIKTRGQQVTLSCSPISGHRSVSWYQQTPGQGLQFLFEYFSETQRNKGNFPGRFSGRQFSNSRSEMNVSTLELGDSALYLCASSLVAASSYNEQFFGPGTRLTVL.

This clone was observed a handful of times. J is TRBJ2-7 and V is TRBV28; 7 nucleotides agree with TRBD1. CDR1 is MDHEN and CDR2 is SYDVKM in the germline V gene. Trimming took 6 bases from V and 4 from J; bases not matched to a gene: 9. The CDR3 totals 14 residues. This chain's CDR3 is CASRQPGQLYEQYF. CDR3 DNA sequence: TGTGCCAGCAGGCAGCCGGGACAGCTGTACGAGCAGTACTTC.

There are many counts of this clone. J is TRBJ2-3 and V is TRBV18; D not certain. The CDR3 has 12 amino acids. Trimming left V 5 bases short and J 1 base short, with 4 bases between. Germline-derived CDR1 and CDR2 are KGHSH and LQKENI. The CDR3 protein is CASSWGTDTQYF. CDR3 nucleotide sequence: TGTGCCAGCTCATGGGGCACAGATACGCAGTATTTT.

This clone came up a few times. The gene calls are TRBV7-9 and TRBJ1-4; no clear D gene. Germline CDR1 SEHNR, CDR2 FQNEAQ (reference sequence). V gave up 1 base and J gave up 4 bases, with 13 bases separating them. This CDR3 region has 16 residues. The CDR3 reads CASSLVVQRVNEKLFF. The CDR3 region has the DNA TGTGCCAGCAGCTTAGTCGTCCAGAGAGTTAATGAAAAACTGTTTTTT.

This rearrangement joins TRBV30 to TRBJ2-7, with TRBD1 matching over 7 bases. Germline V CDR1 and CDR2: GTSNPN, SVGIG (reference sequence). This CDR3 comprises 13 residues. Trimming cost V 4 bases and J 2 bases; bases outside gene matches: 5. CDR3 region: CAWNRDRAYEQYF. As DNA, the CDR3 is TGTGCCTGGAACCGGGACAGAGCCTACGAGCAGTACTTC.

This clone was detected a few times. The chain couples TRBV7-3 to TRBJ2-1, with 9 bases matching TRBD2. CDR3 length equals 14 residues. The germline V gene encodes CDR1 SGHTA and CDR2 FQGTGA. After removal of 6 bases from V and 4 bases from J, the junction contained 4 bases not matched to a gene. DNA for the CDR3: TGTGCCAGCAGTCTAGCGGGACCTTACAATGAGCAGTTCTTC. Its translation is CASSLAGPYNEQFF.

The chain combines TRBV30 with TRBJ1-2; the match to TRBD1 covers 7 bases. Germline loops: CDR1 GTSNPN, CDR2 SVGIG (reference sequence). With V trimmed by 2 bases and J by 7 bases, 13 bases remained unmatched. The CDR3 extends over 15 amino acids. The CDR3 loop reads CAWSPHPGQWTGYTF. The CDR3 region has the DNA TGTGCCTGGAGTCCCCACCCGGGACAGTGGACTGGCTACACCTTC.

The sample holds many counts of this clone. At the DNA level, this CDR3 is encoded by other sequences in the same sample as well. The CDR3 DNA reads as TGTGCCAGCAGCGTAGGGTACAATGAGCAGTTCTTC. This gives the protein CASSVGYNEQFF. This sequence joins TRBV9 and TRBJ2-1; D gene uncertain. The CDR3 is 12 residues long. V was cut by 0 bases and J by 4 bases, with 2 bases left in between. The germline V gene has CDR1 SGDLS and CDR2 YYNGEE.

This clone appeared a few times. The CDR3 loop reads CASSLVGNGYTF. The CDR3, as DNA: TGCGCCAGCAGCTTGGTCGGAAATGGCTACACCTTC. The V and J genes are TRBV5-1 and TRBJ1-2; no reliable D call. Deletions cut 0 bases from V and 6 bases from J, with 6 bases between. CDR3 size: 12 residues. CDR1 SGHRS and CDR2 YFSETQ come from the germline V gene.

This clone has a single count. This may be a read error: a much more frequent sequence differs by one nucleotide. The chain has TRBV30 and TRBJ2-3, with D possibly being TRBD1 (5 bases). This CDR3 is built from 14 residues. Trimming cost V 3 bases and J 4 bases, with 14 bases left between them. Per germline, CDR1 GTSNPN and CDR2 SVGIG (reference sequence). CDR3 in amino acids: CAWRLGLVADTQYF. The CDR3 nucleotides read TGTGCCTGGAGGCTGGGGCTAGTCGCAGATACGCAGTATTTT.

By its share, this clone is medium-sized (0.01 to 0.1%). V gene TRBV29-1 combines with J gene TRBJ1-1; D uncertain. V gave up 6 bases and J gave up 0 bases, with 5 bases separating them. Germline V gene sequence: CDR1 SQVTM, CDR2 ANQGSEA. The CDR3 is 11 amino acids. The CDR3 here is CSVGMNTEAFF. CDR3 bases: TGCAGCGTAGGGATGAACACTGAAGCTTTCTTT.

This clone was seen ten or more times. Within the sample, other DNA sequences also encode this same CDR3. This chain links TRBV29-1 with TRBJ2-7, with D hard to call. The CDR3 sequence is 11 residues long. Germline CDR1 is SQVTM and CDR2 is ANQGSEA. V was shortened by 4 bases and J by 7 bases, with 11 bases between the two germline ends. The CDR3 nucleotides read TGCAGCGTTGGTGTGGGTCGGGAGCAGTACTTC. It encodes CSVGVGREQYF.

In its sample, this clone was seen a few times. V gene TRBV10-2 combines with J gene TRBJ2-1; D may be TRBD1 (5 bases). The CDR3 spans 15 residues. The V gene lost 6 bases and the J gene lost 3 bases, with 15 bases spanning the gap. Germline V gives CDR1 WSHSY, CDR2 SAAADI. The CDR3: CASSSMGPLYNEQFF. In DNA, the CDR3 is TGCGCCAGCAGCTCTATGGGGCCCCTCTACAATGAGCAGTTCTTC.

Only a few counts were recorded for this clone. This chain uses TRBV30 with TRBJ2-1, with D unresolved. The CDR3 totals 15 residues. The V end lost 4 bases, the J end lost 3 bases, and 16 bases lay between the germline ends. CDR1 is GTSNPN and CDR2 is SVGIG in the germline V gene (reference sequence). The CDR3 here is CAWTSHTRLYNEQFF. The CDR3 DNA follows: TGTGCCTGGACCTCACACACCCGCCTCTACAATGAGCAGTTCTTC. Variable domain in full (rest from reference TRBV30 and TRBJ2-1): SQTIHQWPATLVQPVGSPLSLECTVEGTSNPNLYWYRQAAGRGLQLLFYSVGIGQISSEVPQNLSASRPQDRQFILSSKKLLLSDSGFYLCAWTSHTRLYNEQFFGPGTRLTVL.

This clone was observed many times. J is TRBJ2-5 and V is TRBV15; TRBD1 is a possible D gene (5 bases). The germline V gene encodes CDR1 LNHNV and CDR2 YYDKDF (reference sequence). The V gene lost 6 bases and the J gene lost 2 bases, with 10 bases spanning the gap. This CDR3 is 13 amino acids long. CDR3 region: CATSRTRQETQYF. CDR3 bases: TGTGCCACCAGTCGGACACGACAAGAGACCCAGTACTTC.

V and J are TRBV5-1 and TRBJ2-5; 7 bases line up with TRBD2. Germline-derived CDR1 and CDR2 are SGHRS and YFSETQ. V was pared by 3 bases and J by 1 base, with 9 bases of the junction left unmatched. The CDR3 has 16 amino acids. CDR3 coding DNA: TGCGCCAGCAGCTCCGCCCCTGGCGGGAGCCAAGAGACCCAGTACTTC. Translating gives CASSSAPGGSQETQYF.

This clone was counted at least ten times. The J gene is TRBJ2-5, the V gene TRBV5-1; TRBD1 matches at 8 bases. V dropped 6 bases and J dropped 0; count of bases not matched to a gene: 1. CDR3 length equals 13 residues. Germline CDR1 and CDR2: SGHRS and YFSETQ. The CDR3 protein is CASKGQDQETQYF. As DNA, the CDR3 is TGCGCCAGCAAGGGACAGGACCAAGAGACCCAGTACTTC.

This clone was counted only a few times. This rearrangement joins TRBV18 to TRBJ1-1; 7 bases are a match to TRBD1. The V gene's germline CDR1 is KGHSH and CDR2 LQKENI. The J segment lost 0 bases and the V segment lost 8 bases, leaving 6 bases of the junction unmatched. This CDR3 region has 14 residues. CDR3 in amino acids: CASQLDRLNTEAFF. The CDR3 DNA follows: TGTGCCAGCCAACTGGACAGGCTGAACACTGAAGCTTTCTTT. Drawing the rest from reference TRBV18 and TRBJ1-1, the complete variable domain is NAGVMQNPRHLVRRRGQEARLRCSPMKGHSHVYWYRQLPEEGLKFMVYLQKENIIDESGMPKERFSAEFPKEGPSILRIQQVVRGDSAAYFCASQLDRLNTEAFFGQGTRLTVV.